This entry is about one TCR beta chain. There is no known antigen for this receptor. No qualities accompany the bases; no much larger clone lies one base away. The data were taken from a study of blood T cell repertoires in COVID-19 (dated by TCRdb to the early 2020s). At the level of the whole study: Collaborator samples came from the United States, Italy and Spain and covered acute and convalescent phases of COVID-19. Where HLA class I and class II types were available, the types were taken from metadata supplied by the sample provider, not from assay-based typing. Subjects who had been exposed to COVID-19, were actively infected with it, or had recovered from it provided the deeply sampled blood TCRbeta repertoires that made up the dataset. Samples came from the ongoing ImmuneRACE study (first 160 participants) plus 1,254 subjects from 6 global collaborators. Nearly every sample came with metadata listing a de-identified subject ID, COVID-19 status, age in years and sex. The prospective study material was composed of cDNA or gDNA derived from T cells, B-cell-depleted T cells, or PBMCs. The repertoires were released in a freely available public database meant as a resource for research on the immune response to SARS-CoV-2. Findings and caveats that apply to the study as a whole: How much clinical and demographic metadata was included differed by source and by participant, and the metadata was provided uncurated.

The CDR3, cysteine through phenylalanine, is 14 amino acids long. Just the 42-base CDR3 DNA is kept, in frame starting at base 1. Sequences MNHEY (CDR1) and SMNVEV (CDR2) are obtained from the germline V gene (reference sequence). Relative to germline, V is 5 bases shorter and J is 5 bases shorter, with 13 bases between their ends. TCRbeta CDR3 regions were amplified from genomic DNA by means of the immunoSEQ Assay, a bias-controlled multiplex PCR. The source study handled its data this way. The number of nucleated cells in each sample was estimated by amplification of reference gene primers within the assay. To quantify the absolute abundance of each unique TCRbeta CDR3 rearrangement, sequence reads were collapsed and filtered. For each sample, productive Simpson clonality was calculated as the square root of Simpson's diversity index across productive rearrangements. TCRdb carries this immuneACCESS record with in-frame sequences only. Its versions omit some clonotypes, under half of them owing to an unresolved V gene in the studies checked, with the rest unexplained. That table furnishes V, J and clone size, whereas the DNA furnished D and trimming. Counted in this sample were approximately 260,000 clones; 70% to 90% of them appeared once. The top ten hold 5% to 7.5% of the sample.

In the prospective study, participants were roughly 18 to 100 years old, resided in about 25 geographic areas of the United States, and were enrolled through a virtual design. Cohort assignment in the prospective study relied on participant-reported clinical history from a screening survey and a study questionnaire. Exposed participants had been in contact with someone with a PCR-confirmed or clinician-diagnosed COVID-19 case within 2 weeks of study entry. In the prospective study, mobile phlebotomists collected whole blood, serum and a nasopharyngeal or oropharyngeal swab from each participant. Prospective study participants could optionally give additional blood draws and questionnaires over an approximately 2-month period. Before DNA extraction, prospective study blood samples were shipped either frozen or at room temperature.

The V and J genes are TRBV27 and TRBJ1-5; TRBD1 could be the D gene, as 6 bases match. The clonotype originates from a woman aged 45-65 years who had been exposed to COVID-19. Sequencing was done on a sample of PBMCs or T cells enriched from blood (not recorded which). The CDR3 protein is CASSGWGHDQPQHF. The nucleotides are TGTGCCAGCAGTGGGTGGGGGCACGATCAGCCCCAGCATTTT.